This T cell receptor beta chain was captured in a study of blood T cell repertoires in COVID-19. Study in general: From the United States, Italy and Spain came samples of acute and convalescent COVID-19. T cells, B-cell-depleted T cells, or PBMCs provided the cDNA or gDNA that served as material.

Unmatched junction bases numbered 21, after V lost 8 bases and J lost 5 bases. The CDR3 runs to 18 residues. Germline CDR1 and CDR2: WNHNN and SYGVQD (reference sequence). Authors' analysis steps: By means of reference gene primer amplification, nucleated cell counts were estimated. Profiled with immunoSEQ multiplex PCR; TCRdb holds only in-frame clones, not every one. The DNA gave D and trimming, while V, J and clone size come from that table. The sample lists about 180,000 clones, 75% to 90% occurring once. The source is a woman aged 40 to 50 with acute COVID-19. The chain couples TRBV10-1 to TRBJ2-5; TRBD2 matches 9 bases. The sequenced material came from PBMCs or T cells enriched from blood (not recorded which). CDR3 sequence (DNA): TGCGCCAGCCCCCTCGGCGGGAGGGCCGGGATCGGGTTGGAGACCCAGTACTTC. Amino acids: CASPLGGRAGIGLETQYF.